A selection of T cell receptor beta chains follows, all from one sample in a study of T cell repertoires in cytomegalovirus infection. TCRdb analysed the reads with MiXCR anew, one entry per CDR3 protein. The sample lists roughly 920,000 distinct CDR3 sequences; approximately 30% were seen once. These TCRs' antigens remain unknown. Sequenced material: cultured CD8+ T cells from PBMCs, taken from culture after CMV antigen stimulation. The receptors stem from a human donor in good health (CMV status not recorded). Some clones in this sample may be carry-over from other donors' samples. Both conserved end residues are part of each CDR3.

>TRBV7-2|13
CASSITQGYEQYF
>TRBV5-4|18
CASSLAWQYGDTNYGYTF
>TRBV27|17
CASSLLGGTGGAYGYTF
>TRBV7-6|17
CASSLGPLPEVNTEAFF
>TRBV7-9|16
CASIIPWDRDPDTQYF
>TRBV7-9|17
CASSPAPGGSRADTQYF
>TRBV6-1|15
CASSTRGAASGEQYF
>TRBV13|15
CASSLGSNRGHEQYF
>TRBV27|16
CASSLGLSLNTGELFF
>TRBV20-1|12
CSAPGSPYGYTF
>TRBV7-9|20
CASSSPQSPQGAMGNLPLHF
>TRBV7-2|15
CASSPLAGGSYEQYF
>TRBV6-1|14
CASRGETSSYEQYF
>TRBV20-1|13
CSAKGFSGNTIYF
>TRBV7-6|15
CASSLDEGAGNEQFF
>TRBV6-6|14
CVTYRGYSRETQYF
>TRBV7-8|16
CASSLDGRGGADTQYF
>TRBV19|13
CATGIVAAGELFF
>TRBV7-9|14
CASSLEGVVDEQYF
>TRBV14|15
CASSQITTGGSEQFF
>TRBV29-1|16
CSARALAGAHTDTQYF
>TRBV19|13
CASSIRGGGKQYF
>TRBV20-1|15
CSALSPGTGWEKLFF
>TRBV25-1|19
CASSESPRLPEARPYGYTF
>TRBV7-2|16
CASSLTGPAGAETQYF
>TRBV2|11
CTLGTNTEAFF
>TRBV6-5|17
CASSYSRGNIDGDTQYF
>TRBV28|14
CASSSKTGSGGYTF
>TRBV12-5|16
CASGLNPEAYNSPLHF
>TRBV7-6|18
CASSLASVRKSSYNEQFF
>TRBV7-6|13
CASSHEFTGELFF
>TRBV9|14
CASSVYSGQETQYF
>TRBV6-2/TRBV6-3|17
CASTLSRRASSYNEQFF
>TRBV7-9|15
CASSQLAGALGTQYF
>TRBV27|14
CASSPSRVGWPQHF
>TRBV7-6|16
CASSTTGRLAGGSQFF
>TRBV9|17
CASSTQIHGTPNTEAFF
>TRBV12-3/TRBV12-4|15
CASSLRTAANYGYTF
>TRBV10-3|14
CATSDRGSTDTQYF
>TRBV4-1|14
CASSQTGGMDEQFF
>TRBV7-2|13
CASSLGRVTGYTF
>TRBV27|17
CASSYIGTGGMGYGYTF
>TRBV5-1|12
CASSLGSGGDVF
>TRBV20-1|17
CSAGGGLAGASGETQYF
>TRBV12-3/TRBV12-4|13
CASSLPGQQPQHF
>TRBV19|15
CASSITASSTDTQYF
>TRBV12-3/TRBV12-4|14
CASSSLDGSYGYTF